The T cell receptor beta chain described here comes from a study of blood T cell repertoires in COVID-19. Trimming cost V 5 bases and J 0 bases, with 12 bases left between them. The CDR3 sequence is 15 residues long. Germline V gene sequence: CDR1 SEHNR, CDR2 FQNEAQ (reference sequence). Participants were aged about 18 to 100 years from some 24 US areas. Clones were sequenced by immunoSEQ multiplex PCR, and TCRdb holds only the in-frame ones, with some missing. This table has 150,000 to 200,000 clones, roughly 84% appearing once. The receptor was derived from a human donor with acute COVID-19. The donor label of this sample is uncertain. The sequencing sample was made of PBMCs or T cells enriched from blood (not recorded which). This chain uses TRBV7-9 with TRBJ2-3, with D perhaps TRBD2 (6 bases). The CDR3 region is CASSVFGGSTDTQYF. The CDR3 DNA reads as TGTGCCAGCAGCGTGTTCGGGGGTAGCACAGATACGCAGTATTTT.